The 31 T cell receptor beta chains given below trace back to one sample, sequenced in a study of T-cell reconstitution after alpha-beta-depleted transplantation in children. For TCRbeta, the library was prepared with unique molecular identifiers. TCRdb reanalysed the PCR reads using MiXCR and keeps one entry per CDR3 protein. The sample shows around 400,000 distinct CDR3 sequences, roughly 20% of them seen only once. The sequenced sample was PBMCs from the stem cell graft donor, obtained from the stem cell graft. All receptors come from a human donor who donated a stem cell graft to a child with acute myeloid leukemia.

The chain couples TRBV28 to TRBJ2-1, with 7 bases lining up with TRBD1. Germline CDR1 is MDHEN and CDR2 is SYDVKM. J gave up 6 bases and V 6 bases, and 5 bases lay outside the gene matches. This CDR3 contains 13 residues. This CDR3 is CASRRGTVNEQFF. The CDR3 bases are TGTGCCAGCAGGCGAGGGACAGTCAATGAGCAGTTCTTC.

This chain connects TRBV19 to TRBJ2-1; D is unclear. The CDR3 has 15 amino acids. Trimming removed 6 bases from V and 0 bases from J, with 12 bases in between. The V gene's germline CDR1 is LNHDA and CDR2 SQIVND (reference sequence). This CDR3 is CASRIQQSSYNEQFF. The DNA of the CDR3 is TGTGCCAGTAGGATACAGCAGAGCTCCTACAATGAGCAGTTCTTC.

The CDR3 nucleotides are TGTGCCAGCAGTGACCGTTCGGGACAGACCTACGAGCAGTACTTC. Translation: CASSDRSGQTYEQYF. The chain recombines TRBV25-1 with TRBJ2-7; 7 bases map to TRBD1. The V gene end was trimmed by 3 bases and the J gene end by 2 bases; junction bases not matched to a gene: 7. Germline values: CDR1 MGHDK, CDR2 SYGVNS. CDR3 size: 15 residues.

This clonotype was detected only a few times. This sequence joins TRBV6-5 and TRBJ1-4; D possibly corresponds to TRBD1 (6 bases). V was pared by 0 bases and J by 3 bases, with 8 bases between. Germline V gene data show CDR1 as MNHEY and CDR2 as SVGAGI. The CDR3 covers 15 residues. The CDR3 protein is CASSYSGGANEKLFF. The CDR3 nucleotides are TGTGCCAGCAGTTACTCAGGGGGGGCTAATGAAAAACTGTTTTTT.

The DNA for the CDR3 is TGCGCCAGCAGCATACAGGGGGGGAACACTGAAGCTTTCTTT. Translating gives CASSIQGGNTEAFF. The rearrangement uses TRBV5-1 and TRBJ1-1, with 8 bases matching TRBD1. From germline, CDR1 is SGHRS and CDR2 YFSETQ. With V trimmed by 4 bases and J by 1 base, 3 bases remained unmatched. The CDR3 sequence is 14 residues long. The full variable domain, in which reference TRBV5-1 and TRBJ1-1 provide the parts outside the CDR3, is KAGVTQTPRYLIKTRGQQVTLSCSPISGHRSVSWYQQTPGQGLQFLFEYFSETQRNKGNFPGRFSGRQFSNSRSEMNVSTLELGDSALYLCASSIQGGNTEAFFGQGTRLTVV.

The chain employs TRBV12-3 or TRBV12-4 and TRBJ1-1; D is perhaps TRBD1 (6 bases). The germline V and J ends were trimmed by 4 bases and 5 bases, with 17 bases remaining between them. The length of the CDR3 is 15 residues. CDR3: CASSYPHRAGTEAFF. Here the CDR3 DNA reads TGTGCCAGCAGTTATCCTCACAGGGCGGGAACTGAAGCTTTCTTT.

This chain uses TRBV28 with TRBJ2-7; weak D call: TRBD2 (6 bases). The CDR3 has 13 residues. V lost 7 bases, J lost 2 bases, and 12 bases lay in between. Germline loops: CDR1 MDHEN, CDR2 SYDVKM. The CDR3 DNA reads TGTGCCAGCAATGGGGACTTGACCTACGAGCAGTACTTC. This gives the protein CASNGDLTYEQYF.

The chain combines TRBV15 with TRBJ2-3, with TRBD1 matching 8 bases. The CDR3 spans 16 residues. J gave up 6 bases and V 5 bases, and 13 bases lay outside the gene matches. Germline V CDR1 and CDR2: LNHNV, YYDKDF (reference sequence). CDR3 sequence: CATSPPAQGVLDTQYF. The DNA for the CDR3 is TGTGCCACCAGCCCCCCCGCACAGGGGGTTTTGGATACGCAGTATTTT.

This clonotype was picked up a small number of times. This rearrangement joins TRBV20-1 to TRBJ2-3; no clear D. The CDR3 covers 12 residues. V dropped 4 bases and J dropped 3 bases, with 8 bases sitting between them. CDR1 is DFQATT, CDR2 SNEGSKA, per germline (reference sequence). CDR3 protein: CSATATTDTQYF. CDR3 sequence (DNA): TGCAGTGCTACAGCTACTACAGATACGCAGTATTTT.

The chain combines TRBV25-1 with TRBJ2-3; 7 bases line up with TRBD2. The CDR3 runs to 16 residues. CDR1 MGHDK and CDR2 SYGVNS come from the germline V gene. Trimming took 6 bases from V and 1 from J; bases not matched to a gene: 10. Here the CDR3 reads CASSKGDYPGTDTQYF. CDR3 nucleotide sequence: TGTGCCAGCAGCAAAGGGGACTACCCCGGCACAGATACGCAGTATTTT.

This clonotype was counted a few times. This chain uses TRBV24-1 with TRBJ2-3, with TRBD1 as a possible D gene (5 bases). The CDR3 is 16 residues long. In germline, CDR1 is KGHDR, CDR2 SFDVKD. V lost 2 bases and J lost 0, with 11 bases in between. The CDR3 is CATSDYNRLSTDTQYF. CDR3 DNA sequence: TGTGCCACCAGTGATTACAACAGGCTGAGCACAGATACGCAGTATTTT.

This chain connects TRBV7-2 to TRBJ1-2; D perhaps matches TRBD1 (6 bases). The V and J ends lost 5 bases and 7 bases respectively, with 17 bases between them. The CDR3 has 14 amino acids. The germline gives CDR1 SGHTA, CDR2 FQGNSA. DNA of the CDR3: TGTGCCAGCAGCAGAGACGGACAGACCTCTGGCTACACCTTC. Encoded protein: CASSRDGQTSGYTF.

This clonotype was seen many times. This CDR3 reads CASRGSGRLGRGEQYF. The DNA for the CDR3 is TGTGCCAGCAGGGGTAGCGGGAGATTAGGGCGCGGCGAGCAGTACTTC. The V gene is TRBV6-1, the J gene TRBJ2-7; 9 bases agree with TRBD2. The CDR3 loop spans 16 amino acids. J was trimmed by 6 bases and V by 6 bases; bases with no gene match: 15. From germline, CDR1 is MNHNS and CDR2 SASEGT.

This clonotype was seen a handful of times. The chain links TRBV25-1 to TRBJ2-7; TRBD2 matches 8 bases. Trimming at V came to 5 bases and at J to 5 bases, leaving 11 bases not matched to a gene. CDR1 is MGHDK, CDR2 SYGVNS, per germline. The CDR3 spans 15 residues. This CDR3 is CASSSRKRELNEQYF. The CDR3 DNA reads as TGTGCCAGCAGTAGTAGGAAGCGGGAGCTCAACGAGCAGTACTTC.

This clonotype appeared a few times. The chain employs TRBV29-1 and TRBJ2-7; possibly TRBD1 for D (6 bases). The V end lost 6 bases, the J end lost 2 bases, and 14 bases lay between the germline ends. The CDR3 covers 13 residues. Germline loops: CDR1 SQVTM, CDR2 ANQGSEA. CDR3 nucleotide sequence: TGCAGCGTCCTCGGACAGTCGGCCTACGAGCAGTACTTC. This codes for CSVLGQSAYEQYF.

The chain has TRBV28 and TRBJ1-2, with TRBD1 matching 7 bases. The germline gives CDR1 MDHEN, CDR2 SYDVKM. Trimming removed 6 bases from V and 0 bases from J; junction bases left unmatched: 4. This CDR3 comprises 14 residues. The CDR3 region has the DNA TGTGCCAGCAGCCCGGGACAGACTAACTATGGCTACACCTTC. It is translated as CASSPGQTNYGYTF.

The V and J genes are TRBV10-2 and TRBJ1-3; tentative D call: TRBD1 (6 bases). Per germline, CDR1 WSHSY and CDR2 SAAADI. The CDR3 is 13 residues long. The V gene lost 6 bases and the J gene lost 3 bases, with 9 bases spanning the gap. The CDR3 DNA reads TGCGCCAGCAGGAAGGGACATGGAAACACCATATATTTT. Translation: CASRKGHGNTIYF.

A few counts support this clonotype. The chain uses TRBV3-1 and TRBJ2-1; D unclear. The CDR3 contains 15 residues. Looked up from germline, CDR1 is LGHDT and CDR2 is YNNKEL (reference sequence). V lost 1 base and J 8 bases, leaving 15 bases between the germline ends. The CDR3 protein is CASSQVSWVFDEQFF. In DNA, the CDR3 is TGTGCCAGCAGCCAAGTCTCTTGGGTTTTCGATGAGCAGTTCTTC.

J is TRBJ2-1 and V is TRBV12-3 or TRBV12-4; 8 bases line up with TRBD2. The CDR3 extends over 13 amino acids. V dropped 3 bases and J dropped 9; count of bases not matched to a gene: 4. In DNA, the CDR3 is TGTGCCAGCAGTTTCGGGGGGGCGGGTGAGCAGTTCTTC. Protein sequence: CASSFGGAGEQFF.

The chain has TRBV11-3 and TRBJ2-5; 14 bases are a match to TRBD2. The CDR3 runs to 15 residues. The V gene's germline CDR1 is SGHNT and CDR2 YENEEA. Trimming removed 6 bases from V and 5 bases from J; junction bases left unmatched: 5. The CDR3 nucleotides are TGTGCCAGCAGTAAGGGACTAGCGGGAGCGGAGACCCAGTACTTC. Amino acids: CASSKGLAGAETQYF. The full variable domain, its missing parts supplied by reference TRBV11-3 and TRBJ2-5, is EAGVVQSPRYKIIEKKQPVAFWCNPISGHNTLYWYLQNLGQGPELLIRYENEEAVDDSQLPKDRFSAERLKGVDSTLKIQPAELGDSAVYLCASSKGLAGAETQYFGPGTRLLVL.

Ten or more counts support this clonotype. The J gene is TRBJ2-7, the V gene TRBV7-2; 7 bases line up with TRBD1. The V gene's germline CDR1 is SGHTA and CDR2 FQGNSA. Trimming cost V 0 bases and J 0 bases; bases outside gene matches: 2. The CDR3 has 15 residues. CDR3 sequence (DNA): TGTGCCAGCAGCTTAGCAGGGGGCTACTCCTACGAGCAGTACTTC. Translation gives CASSLAGGYSYEQYF.

This clonotype was seen at least ten times. The rearrangement uses TRBV12-3 or TRBV12-4 and TRBJ2-1, with a weak D call TRBD1 (6 bases). V lost 6 bases to trimming and J lost 0 bases, with 12 bases between them. The CDR3 spans 15 residues. The DNA of the CDR3 is TGTGCCAGCAGCAGTCAGGGGAGCTCCTACAATGAGCAGTTCTTC. This codes for CASSSQGSSYNEQFF.

Many counts were recorded for this clonotype. This chain connects TRBV5-1 to TRBJ2-1; TRBD2 matches 8 bases. The CDR3 length is 14 residues. J lost 2 bases, V lost 7 bases, and 5 bases had no gene match. The germline gives CDR1 SGHRS, CDR2 YFSETQ. The CDR3 sequence is CASSGSGAYNEQFF. The CDR3 DNA reads as TGCGCCAGCTCGGGTAGCGGGGCCTACAATGAGCAGTTCTTC.

This clonotype came up a few times. The chain is built from TRBV4-1 and TRBJ2-3, with D unclear. This CDR3 is 13 amino acids long. Germline lookup yields CDR1 MGHRA and CDR2 YSYEKL. The ends were cut back, 0 bases at V and 7 bases at J, with 8 bases in the middle. The CDR3 here is CASSQDEAYTQYF. The CDR3 DNA follows: TGCGCCAGCAGCCAAGATGAAGCGTATACGCAGTATTTT.

This sequence joins TRBV12-3 or TRBV12-4 and TRBJ2-1, with D possibly TRBD2 on 6 matching bases. V lost 6 bases to trimming and J lost 6 bases, with 18 bases between them. The CDR3 loop spans 15 amino acids. CDR3 bases: TGTGCCAGCAGGTCCAGGGCGGGACTTTCCAATGAGCAGTTCTTC. Its protein product is CASRSRAGLSNEQFF.

The chain links TRBV20-1 to TRBJ1-1; no reliable D call. The germline CDR1 and CDR2 sequences are DFQATT and SNEGSKA (reference sequence). This CDR3 has 14 residues. V was cut by 5 bases and J by 2 bases, with 15 bases left in between. The CDR3 reads CSAPSGWENTEAFF. CDR3 DNA sequence: TGCAGTGCTCCCAGCGGCTGGGAAAACACTGAAGCTTTCTTT.

The gene calls are TRBV6-5 and TRBJ2-5; the D gene is possibly TRBD1 (5 bases). Per the germline V gene, CDR1 is MNHEY and CDR2 is SVGAGI. V shed 2 bases and J shed 5 bases, with 18 bases lying between them. The CDR3 has 16 amino acids. The CDR3 DNA is TGTGCCAGCAGTTACAGTTTCAGGGCAGTCTGGGAGACCCAGTACTTC. Its protein is CASSYSFRAVWETQYF.

This chain joins TRBV12-3 or TRBV12-4 and TRBJ1-1; a weak D match, TRBD1 (5 bases). V was shortened by 6 bases and J by 5 bases, with 13 bases between the two germline ends. The CDR3 length is 13 residues. The CDR3 coding sequence is TGTGCCAGCAGACAGGACGCTTTGACTGAAGCTTTCTTT. Its protein is CASRQDALTEAFF.

In this sample, this clonotype turned up many times. The V gene is TRBV29-1, the J gene TRBJ2-3, with D unclear. Trimming took 4 bases from V and 1 from J, leaving 12 bases between them. The length of the CDR3 is 14 residues. CDR1 and CDR2 from the germline V gene are SQVTM and ANQGSEA. The CDR3 region is CSVAGRPGTDTQYF. CDR3 coding DNA: TGCAGCGTTGCTGGGCGGCCCGGCACAGATACGCAGTATTTT.

This clonotype was counted a few times. The chain joins TRBV7-6 to TRBJ2-7, with TRBD1 identical over 10 bases. V was clipped by 5 bases and J by 7 bases; unmatched bases: 8. Looked up from germline, CDR1 is SGHVS and CDR2 is FNYEAQ. This CDR3 comprises 14 residues. The CDR3 spells CASSAGTGVEEQYF. DNA for the CDR3: TGTGCCAGCAGCGCAGGGACAGGGGTAGAGGAGCAGTACTTC.

The CDR3 here is CASSSGGTSYEQYF. CDR3 sequence (DNA): TGTGCCAGCAGCTCCGGGGGGACTTCCTACGAGCAGTACTTC. The chain couples TRBV7-2 to TRBJ2-7; the match to TRBD2 covers 7 bases. Losses at the gene ends were 4 bases for V and 1 base for J; bases not matched to a gene: 4. The germline V gene encodes CDR1 SGHTA and CDR2 FQGNSA. This CDR3 spans 14 amino acids.